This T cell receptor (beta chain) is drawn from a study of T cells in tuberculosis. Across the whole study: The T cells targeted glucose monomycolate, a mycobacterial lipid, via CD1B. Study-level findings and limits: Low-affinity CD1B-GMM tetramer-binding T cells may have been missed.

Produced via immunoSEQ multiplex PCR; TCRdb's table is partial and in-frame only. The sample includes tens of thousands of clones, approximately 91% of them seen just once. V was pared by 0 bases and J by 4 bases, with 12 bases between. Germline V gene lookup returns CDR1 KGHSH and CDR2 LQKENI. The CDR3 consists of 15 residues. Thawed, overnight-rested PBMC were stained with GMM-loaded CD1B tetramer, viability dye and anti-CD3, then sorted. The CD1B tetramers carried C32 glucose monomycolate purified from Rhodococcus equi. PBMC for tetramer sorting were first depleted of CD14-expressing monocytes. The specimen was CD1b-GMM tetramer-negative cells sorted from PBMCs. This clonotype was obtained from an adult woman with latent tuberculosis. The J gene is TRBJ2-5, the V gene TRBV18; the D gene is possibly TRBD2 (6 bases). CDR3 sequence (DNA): TGTGCCAGCTCACCACCATCCGGGACTGGAGAGACCCAGTACTTC. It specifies CASSPPSGTGETQYF.